One sample yielded the 5 T cell receptor beta chains listed below, sequenced in a study of tumor and adjacent non-tumor tissue in lung cancer. No cell sorting was done before RNA was extracted from the tissue. Distant lung tissue was collected more than 3 cm away from the tumor edge. A modified ARM-PCR protocol with three rounds of nested PCR amplified TCRbeta. TCRdb reanalysed the multiplex PCR reads using MiXCR and keeps one entry per CDR3 protein. Here the sample spans about 67,000 distinct CDR3 sequences, roughly three quarters being singletons. The sample consisted of distant non-tumor lung tissue. These receptors were taken from a man aged 60 to 69 with non-small cell lung cancer.

Details on this clonotype: Germline is not matched at one junction end, which may reflect a read error. J is TRBJ2-7 and V is TRBV6-5; D is undetermined. The CDR3 is 15 amino acids. Germline CDR1 is MNHEY and CDR2 is SVGAGI. CDR3 sequence (DNA): TGTGCTAGCAAATCGAAGAACGGAATTTCGTACGAGCAGTACTTC. Translated, it gives CASKSKNGISYEQYF.

By sample share, this clonotype is medium-sized. The rearrangement joins TRBV24-1 to TRBJ1-2; D is unclear. This CDR3 is 13 amino acids long. Trimming left V 9 bases short and J 7 bases short, with 17 bases between. From germline, CDR1 is KGHDR and CDR2 SFDVKD. CDR3 residues: CATRSGADGGYTF. The CDR3 region has the DNA TGTGCCACCCGATCCGGAGCGGATGGTGGCTACACCTTC.

As regards this clonotype: This sequence may be a read error, since a much larger clone differs from it by one base. The chain uses TRBV7-9 and TRBJ2-7; D is uncertain. The germline V gene encodes CDR1 SEHNR and CDR2 FQNEAQ (reference sequence). This CDR3 region has 12 residues. CDR3: CDSSHQSYEQYF. In DNA form, the CDR3 reads TGTGACAGCAGCCATCAAAGCTACGAGCAGTACTTC.

The sample holds one count of this clonotype. The CDR3 loop reads CSVEDPGTSGGSSYNEEFF. The CDR3 coding sequence is TGCAGCGTTGAAGACCCCGGGACTAGTGGGGGTAGCTCCTACAATGAAGAGTTCTTC. V usage is TRBV29-1 and J usage is TRBJ2-1, with TRBD2 identical over 8 bases. V shed 0 bases and J 14 bases; nucleotides not matched to a gene: 27. Germline V gene data show CDR1 as SQVTM and CDR2 as ANQGSEA. The CDR3 consists of 19 residues.

The chain carries TRBV29-1 and TRBJ2-5; no clear D gene. Germline lookup yields CDR1 SQVTM and CDR2 ANQGSEA. The CDR3 length is 11 residues. The CDR3 protein is CSVRVVVTQYF. The CDR3 DNA sequence: TGCAGTGTTCGGGTCGTAGTGACCCAGTACTTC.